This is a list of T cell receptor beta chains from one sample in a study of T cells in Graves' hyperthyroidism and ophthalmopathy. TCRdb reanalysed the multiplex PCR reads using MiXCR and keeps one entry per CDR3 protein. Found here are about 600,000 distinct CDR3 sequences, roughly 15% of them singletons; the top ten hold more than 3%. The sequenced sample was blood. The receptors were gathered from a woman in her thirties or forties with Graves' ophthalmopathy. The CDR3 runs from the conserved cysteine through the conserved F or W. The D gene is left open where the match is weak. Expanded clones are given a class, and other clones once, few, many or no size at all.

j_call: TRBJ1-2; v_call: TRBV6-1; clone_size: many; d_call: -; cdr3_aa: CASSDTGIGYTF; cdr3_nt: TGTGCCAGCAGTGATACTGGGATTGGCTACACCTTC
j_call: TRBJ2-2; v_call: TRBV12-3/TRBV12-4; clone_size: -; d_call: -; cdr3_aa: CASSLGQLSTGELFF; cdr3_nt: TGTGCCAGCAGTCTTGGACAGCTGAGCACCGGGGAGCTGTTTTTT
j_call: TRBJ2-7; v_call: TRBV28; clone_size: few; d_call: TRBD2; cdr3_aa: CASSKGGTSNNEQYF; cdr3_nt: TGTGCCAGCAGCAAGGGCGGGACTAGCAACAACGAGCAGTACTTC
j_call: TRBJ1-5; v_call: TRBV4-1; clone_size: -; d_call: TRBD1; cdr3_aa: CASSSGTGQPQHF; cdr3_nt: TGCGCCAGCAGTTCCGGGACAGGTCAGCCCCAGCATTTT
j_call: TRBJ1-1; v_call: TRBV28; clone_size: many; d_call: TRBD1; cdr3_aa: CASSSTAGGWTEAFF; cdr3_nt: TGTGCCAGCAGTTCTACGGCAGGGGGCTGGACTGAAGCTTTCTTT
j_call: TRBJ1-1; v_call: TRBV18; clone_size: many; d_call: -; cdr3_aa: CASSISWGRNTEAFF; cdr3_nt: TGTGCCAGCTCAATATCGTGGGGCCGAAACACTGAAGCTTTCTTT
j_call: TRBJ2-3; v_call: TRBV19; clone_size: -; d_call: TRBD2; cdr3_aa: CASSFGVQREWADTQYF; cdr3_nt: TGTGCCAGTAGTTTTGGAGTGCAGCGGGAGTGGGCAGATACGCAGTATTTT
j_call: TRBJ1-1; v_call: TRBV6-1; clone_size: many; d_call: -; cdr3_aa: CASSYGGTSTEAFF; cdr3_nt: TGTGCCAGCAGTTATGGGGGGACGAGCACTGAAGCTTTCTTT
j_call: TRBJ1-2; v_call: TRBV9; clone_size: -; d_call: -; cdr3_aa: CASSAAHGFDGYTF; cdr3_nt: TGTGCCAGCAGCGCCGCTCACGGGTTCGATGGCTACACCTTC
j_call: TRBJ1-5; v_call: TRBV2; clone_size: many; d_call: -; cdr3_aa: CASRDSLRGQPQHF; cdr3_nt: TGTGCCAGCAGGGACAGCCTCAGAGGTCAGCCCCAGCATTTT
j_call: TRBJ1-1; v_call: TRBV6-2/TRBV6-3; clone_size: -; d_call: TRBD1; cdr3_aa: CASSTSTGVTEAFF; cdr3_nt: TGTGCCAGCAGTACATCAACAGGGGTCACTGAAGCTTTCTTT
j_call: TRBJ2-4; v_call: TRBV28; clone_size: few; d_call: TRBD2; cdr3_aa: CASSFVAGAKNIQYF; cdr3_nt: TGTGCCAGCAGTTTCGTAGCGGGCGCCAAAAACATTCAGTACTTC
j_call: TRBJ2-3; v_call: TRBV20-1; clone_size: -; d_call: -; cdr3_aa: CSVEADTQYF; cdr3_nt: TGCAGTGTCGAAGCAGATACGCAGTATTTT
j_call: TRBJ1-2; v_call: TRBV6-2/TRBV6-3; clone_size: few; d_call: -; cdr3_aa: CASSYSPILEGYTF; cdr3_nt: TGTGCCAGCAGTTACTCCCCGATCTTGGAGGGCTACACCTTC
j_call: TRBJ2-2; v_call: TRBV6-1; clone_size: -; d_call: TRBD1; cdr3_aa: CASSDRTGPRAYTGELFF; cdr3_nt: TGTGCCAGCAGTGATAGGACAGGGCCTCGAGCTTACACCGGGGAGCTGTTTTTT
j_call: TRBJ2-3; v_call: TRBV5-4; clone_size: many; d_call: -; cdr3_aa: CASSSNLNTDTQYF; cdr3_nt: TGTGCCAGCAGCTCCAACCTTAACACAGATACGCAGTATTTT
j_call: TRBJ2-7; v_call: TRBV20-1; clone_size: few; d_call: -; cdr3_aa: CSARVPAGDDEQYF; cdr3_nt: TGCAGTGCTAGAGTCCCCGCAGGGGACGACGAGCAGTACTTC
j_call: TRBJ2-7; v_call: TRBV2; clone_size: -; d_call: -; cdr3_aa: CACSERRAYEQYF; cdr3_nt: TGTGCCTGCAGTGAACGCAGGGCCTACGAGCAGTACTTC
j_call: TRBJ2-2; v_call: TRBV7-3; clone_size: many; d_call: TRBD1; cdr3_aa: CASSPSGTGTGELFF; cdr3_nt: TGTGCCAGCAGCCCGTCCGGGACAGGGACCGGGGAGCTGTTTTTT
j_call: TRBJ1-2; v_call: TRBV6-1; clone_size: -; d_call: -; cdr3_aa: CASSDKTYGYTF; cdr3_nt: TGTGCCAGCAGCGACAAAACCTATGGCTACACCTTC
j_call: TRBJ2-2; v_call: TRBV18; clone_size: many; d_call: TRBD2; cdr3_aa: CASSPLAGPNTGELFF; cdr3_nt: TGTGCCAGCTCACCATTAGCGGGCCCGAACACCGGGGAGCTGTTTTTT
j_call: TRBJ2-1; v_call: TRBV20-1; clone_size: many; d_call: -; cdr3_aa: CSARDSDYRNYNEQFF; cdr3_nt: TGCAGTGCTAGAGATTCGGACTACCGAAACTACAATGAGCAGTTCTTC
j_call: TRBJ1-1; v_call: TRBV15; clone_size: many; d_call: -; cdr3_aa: CATSKEFGGPNTEAFF; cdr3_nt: TGTGCCACCAGCAAAGAGTTTGGGGGCCCGAACACTGAAGCTTTCTTT
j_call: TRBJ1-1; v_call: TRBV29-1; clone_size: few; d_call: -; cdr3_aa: CSVVHPGDGDTEAFF; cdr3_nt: TGCAGCGTTGTCCACCCCGGGGACGGAGACACTGAAGCTTTCTTT
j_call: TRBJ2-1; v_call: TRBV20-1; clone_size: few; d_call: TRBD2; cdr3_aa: CSARDLPGTSGGEQFF; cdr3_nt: TGCAGTGCTAGAGATCTCCCCGGGACTAGTGGCGGCGAGCAGTTCTTC
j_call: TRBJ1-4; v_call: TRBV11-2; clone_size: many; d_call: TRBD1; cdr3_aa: CASSEGQGARMGEKLFF; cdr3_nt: TGTGCCAGCAGCGAAGGACAGGGGGCAAGGATGGGTGAAAAACTGTTTTTT
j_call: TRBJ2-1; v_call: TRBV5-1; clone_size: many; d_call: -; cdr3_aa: CASSWGIYNEQFF; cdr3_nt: TGCGCCAGCAGCTGGGGGATTTACAATGAGCAGTTCTTC
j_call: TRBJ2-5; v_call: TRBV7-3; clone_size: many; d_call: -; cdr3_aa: CASSLIGASGETQYF; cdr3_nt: TGTGCCAGCAGCTTAATAGGGGCGTCGGGAGAGACCCAGTACTTC